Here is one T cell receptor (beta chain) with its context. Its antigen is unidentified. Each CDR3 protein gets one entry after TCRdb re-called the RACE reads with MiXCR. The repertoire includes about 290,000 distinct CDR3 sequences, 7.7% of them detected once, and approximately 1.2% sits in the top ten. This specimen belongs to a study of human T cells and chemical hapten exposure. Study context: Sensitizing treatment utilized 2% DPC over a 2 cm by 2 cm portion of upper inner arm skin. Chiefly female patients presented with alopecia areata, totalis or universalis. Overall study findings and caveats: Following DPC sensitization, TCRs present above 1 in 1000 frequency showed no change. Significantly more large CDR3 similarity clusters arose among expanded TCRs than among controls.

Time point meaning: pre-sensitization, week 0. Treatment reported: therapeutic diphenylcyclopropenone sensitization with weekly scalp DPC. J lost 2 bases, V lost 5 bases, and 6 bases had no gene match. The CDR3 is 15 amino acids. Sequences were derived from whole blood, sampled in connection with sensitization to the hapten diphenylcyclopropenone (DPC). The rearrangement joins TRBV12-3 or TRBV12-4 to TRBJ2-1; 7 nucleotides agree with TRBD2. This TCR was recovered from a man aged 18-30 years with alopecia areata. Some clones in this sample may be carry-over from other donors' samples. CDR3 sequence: CASSRAGSPYNEQFF. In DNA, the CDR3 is TGTGCCAGCAGTCGAGCGGGGTCACCCTACAATGAGCAGTTCTTC.